These T cell receptor beta chains were read from a single sample in a study of blood T cell repertoires in COVID-19. Generated by immunoSEQ multiplex PCR, the TCRdb table keeps only in-frame clones and is missing some. The sample contains about 480,000 clones, about 89% of which appear only once. Specimen: peripheral blood. The receptor set was obtained from a woman between 50 and 59 years old with COVID-19, enrolled during active disease. CDR3s include the opening cysteine and the closing phenylalanine or tryptophan. A D gene is named only where the DNA matches it firmly. Size values are once, few and many counts, or a class for expanded clones, and some rows have none.

D,V,size,J,CDR3,DNA
NA,TRBV19,NA,TRBJ1-5,CASSIPRQAHQPQHF,TGTGCCAGTAGTATTCCGCGACAGGCTCATCAGCCCCAGCATTTT
NA,TRBV12-5,NA,TRBJ1-5,CASGLGPNDRHQHF,TGTGCTAGTGGTTTGGGCCCAAATGACAGGCACCAGCATTTT
NA,TRBV4-2,NA,TRBJ2-2,CASSLRGGTQPVELFF,TGTGCCAGCAGCCTAAGGGGGGGGACCCAACCGGTTGAGCTGTTTTTT
NA,TRBV5-6,NA,TRBJ1-2,CASSLTDGRVGYGYTF,TGTGCCAGCAGCTTGACCGATGGCAGGGTCGGGTATGGCTACACCTTC
NA,TRBV14,NA,TRBJ1-1,CASSQLSRGTEAFF,TGTGCCAGCAGCCAACTAAGTCGAGGCACTGAAGCTTTCTTT
NA,TRBV6-6,NA,TRBJ2-2,CASSLGAGELFF,TGTGCCAGCAGTTTGGGCGCCGGGGAGCTGTTTTTT
NA,TRBV3-1/TRBV3-2,once,TRBJ1-1,CASSQVQRGTEAFF,TGTGCCAGCAGCCAAGTACAAAGGGGGACTGAAGCTTTCTTT
NA,TRBV5-1,NA,TRBJ2-5,CASTLATDMEETQYF,TGCGCCAGCACCCTTGCGACAGATATGGAAGAGACCCAGTACTTC
NA,TRBV5-1,NA,TRBJ2-1,CASSWAGSGFGSYNEQFF,TGCGCCAGCAGCTGGGCAGGTAGTGGATTTGGCTCCTACAATGAGCAGTTCTTC
NA,TRBV28,NA,TRBJ1-5,CASSPRGSKPNQPQHF,TGTGCCAGCAGTCCGCGCGGGTCGAAACCCAATCAGCCCCAGCATTTT
NA,TRBV5-1,NA,TRBJ2-2,CASSFEASNTGELFF,TGCGCCAGCAGCTTCGAGGCTTCGAACACCGGGGAGCTGTTTTTT
NA,TRBV11-2,NA,TRBJ2-3,CASSSDFLPDTQYF,TGTGCCAGCAGCTCGGACTTCCTCCCAGATACGCAGTATTTT
NA,TRBV12-3/TRBV12-4,few,TRBJ2-2,CASSFGTGELFF,TGTGCCAGCAGTTTCGGCACCGGGGAGCTGTTTTTT
TRBD2,TRBV5-1,NA,TRBJ2-1,CASSTGLATPYNEQFF,TGCGCCAGCAGCACGGGACTAGCGACGCCCTACAATGAGCAGTTCTTC
TRBD2,TRBV30,NA,TRBJ2-3,CASDKGLAGGTDTQYF,TGTGCCTCCGACAAGGGATTAGCGGGGGGCACAGATACGCAGTATTTT
NA,TRBV18,NA,TRBJ1-2,CASSPRQANYGYTF,TGTGCCAGCTCACCTCGACAGGCTAACTATGGCTACACCTTC
NA,TRBV3-1/TRBV3-2,NA,TRBJ2-1,CASSQVGTYNEQFF,TGTGCCAGCAGCCAAGTTGGGACTTACAATGAGCAGTTCTTC
TRBD1,TRBV19,NA,TRBJ2-7,CASSTSRGRGSLREQYF,TGTGCCAGTAGTACCTCCCGGGGCAGGGGGTCCCTCCGGGAGCAGTACTTC
NA,TRBV19,NA,TRBJ1-1,CASSRMWSSVNTEAFF,TGTGCCAGTAGTAGGATGTGGAGCTCGGTGAACACTGAAGCTTTCTTT
TRBD2,TRBV29-1,NA,TRBJ2-1,CSVEVTSGGAAEQFF,TGCAGCGTTGAAGTAACTAGCGGGGGGGCCGCCGAGCAGTTCTTC
TRBD1,TRBV27,NA,TRBJ1-2,CASSNLGQGRNGYTF,TGTGCCAGCAGTAACCTGGGACAGGGTCGTAATGGCTACACCTTC
TRBD1,TRBV7-9,NA,TRBJ1-1,CASSLKTGFSEAFF,TGTGCCAGCAGCTTAAAGACAGGGTTCTCTGAAGCTTTCTTT
NA,TRBV12-3/TRBV12-4,NA,TRBJ1-4,CASSTGTLEKLFF,TGTGCCAGCAGTACCGGGACTTTGGAAAAACTGTTTTTT
NA,TRBV11-2,once,TRBJ1-1,CASSLDLRGTTEAFF,TGTGCCAGCAGCTTAGATCTCAGGGGCACCACTGAAGCTTTCTTT
NA,TRBV2,NA,TRBJ2-7,CASSGRGEQYF,TGTGCCAGCAGTGGTAGGGGGGAGCAGTACTTC
NA,TRBV4-2,NA,TRBJ1-6,CASSQRNSPLHF,TGTGCCAGCAGCCAACGGAATTCACCCCTCCACTTT
NA,TRBV3-1/TRBV3-2,NA,TRBJ1-5,CASSRGQGSGEPQHF,TGTGCCAGCAGCCGGGGACAAGGTAGCGGGGAGCCCCAGCATTTT
TRBD1,TRBV27,NA,TRBJ1-2,CASSSPIRTGGGGYTF,TGTGCCAGCAGTTCGCCGATTAGGACAGGGGGCGGTGGCTACACCTTC